Following are 28 T cell receptor beta chains from one sample sequenced in a study of shared clonotypes between healthy human individuals. Some clones are missing from TCRdb's copy, which holds only in-frame ones; the method was immunoSEQ multiplex PCR. This sample has about 960,000 clones; approximately 80% occur once, and the top ten carry approximately 1.5%. Sequencing input: memory CD4+ T cells sorted from blood. Subset in this sample: CD45RA-negative fraction. Receptor source: a young man in good health.

The J gene is TRBJ2-7, the V gene TRBV5-5; perhaps TRBD1 as D (5 bases). The V gene's germline CDR1 is SGHKS and CDR2 YYEKEE (reference sequence). Between the trimmed V and J ends, which lost 1 base and 5 bases, there was a span of 10 bases. The CDR3 spans 13 residues. The CDR3 loop is CASSLNRYDEQYF. For the CDR3, the DNA is TGTGCCAGCAGCTTGAACAGGTACGACGAGCAGTACTTC. The full variable domain, rest sourced from reference TRBV5-5 and TRBJ2-7, is DAGVTQSPTHLIKTRGQQVTLRCSPISGHKSVSWYQQVLGQGPQFIFQYYEKEERGRGNFPDRFSARQFPNYSSELNVNALLLGDSALYLCASSLNRYDEQYFGPGTRLTVT.

DNA of the CDR3: TGTGCCAGCAGCATCCGGACAGGGTGGAATACCGGGGAGCTGTTTTTT. Protein sequence: CASSIRTGWNTGELFF. The rearrangement links TRBV7-2 to TRBJ2-2; 8 bases align to TRBD1. Trimming cost V 5 bases and J 5 bases; bases outside gene matches: 10. The CDR3 is 16 amino acids. CDR1 and CDR2 from the germline V gene are SGHTA and FQGNSA.

On this clone: The same CDR3 arises from other DNA sequences in this sample as well. The genes are TRBV5-1 and TRBJ2-5, with 7 bases fitting TRBD2. After removal of 0 bases from V and 5 bases from J, the junction contained 4 bases not matched to a gene. CDR1 is SGHRS, CDR2 YFSETQ, per germline. The CDR3 has 14 residues. CDR3 bases: TGCGCCAGCAGCTTGGGGACTAGTTTGGAGACCCAGTACTTC. Translating gives CASSLGTSLETQYF.

CDR3 in DNA: TGTGCCAGCAGCCGGGACGGGAAGCAGCCCCAGCATTTT. It translates to CASSRDGKQPQHF. The chain combines TRBV7-6 with TRBJ1-5, with a tentative D call TRBD1 (5 bases). CDR3 size: 13 residues. Germline CDR1 SGHVS, CDR2 FNYEAQ. V dropped 5 bases and J dropped 7 bases, with 12 bases sitting between them. The full variable domain, with the rest looked up from reference TRBV7-6 and TRBJ1-5, is GAGVSQSPRYKVTKRGQDVALRCDPISGHVSLYWYRQALGQGPEFLTYFNYEAQQDKSGLPNDRFSAERPEGSISTLTIQRTEQRDSAMYRCASSRDGKQPQHFGDGTRLSIL.

The chain joins TRBV5-1 to TRBJ1-1, with D perhaps matching TRBD1 (5 bases). Trimming removed 1 base at V and 3 bases at J, with 16 bases between. This CDR3 comprises 16 residues. The germline gives CDR1 SGHRS, CDR2 YFSETQ. CDR3 protein: CASSLRSQGLDTEAFF. In DNA form, the CDR3 reads TGCGCCAGCAGCTTGAGGAGCCAGGGATTGGACACTGAAGCTTTCTTT.

In nucleotides, the CDR3 is TGTGCCAGTAGTAAGGGATTGAACGGGGAGCTGTTTTTT. Amino acid sequence: CASSKGLNGELFF. The chain joins TRBV19 to TRBJ2-2; D gene unclear. Germline V lookup: CDR1 LNHDA, CDR2 SQIVND (reference sequence). Trimming pared 4 bases from V and 7 bases from J, leaving 10 bases between. This CDR3 has 13 amino acids.

The gene calls are TRBV27 and TRBJ2-1; D perhaps matches TRBD2 (5 bases). Germline V gene lookup returns CDR1 MNHEY and CDR2 SMNVEV (reference sequence). The V and J ends lost 5 bases and 6 bases respectively, with 17 bases between them. CDR3 length equals 15 residues. As DNA, the CDR3 is TGTGCCAGCAGTCGGTGGGAGACGCTGAGCAATGAGCAGTTCTTC. Its translation: CASSRWETLSNEQFF.

The chain links TRBV7-2 to TRBJ1-5; perhaps TRBD1 as D (5 bases). Germline CDR1 is SGHTA and CDR2 is FQGNSA. CDR3 length: 16 amino acids. V lost 5 bases to trimming and J lost 2 bases, with 16 bases between them. Here the CDR3 DNA reads TGTGCCAGCAGCGAGAGAGGGGTTGGTGGCAATCAGCCCCAGCATTTT. The encoded protein is CASSERGVGGNQPQHF.

To note about this clone: The junction shows a germline mismatch at one end, possibly a read error. V gene TRBV7-9 combines with J gene TRBJ2-1; tentatively, D is TRBD2 (6 bases). This CDR3 has 15 amino acids. Per germline, CDR1 SEHNR and CDR2 FQNEAQ (reference sequence). This CDR3 is CASRLGSGPYNEQFF. The CDR3 coding sequence is TGTGCCAGCAGATTAGGTAGCGGACCGTACAATGAGCAGTTCTTC.

The chain uses TRBV5-1 and TRBJ2-7; 7 bases line up with TRBD2. Losses at the gene ends were 3 bases for V and 7 bases for J; bases not matched to a gene: 7. The CDR3 sequence is 13 residues long. Germline CDR1 SGHRS, CDR2 YFSETQ. CDR3 DNA: TGCGCCAGCAGCTCGAGCGGGGAGTCGGAGCAGTACTTC. The encoded protein is CASSSSGESEQYF.

This chain connects TRBV4-1 to TRBJ2-3, with D unresolved. Looked up from germline, CDR1 is MGHRA and CDR2 is YSYEKL. V lost 1 base to trimming and J lost 2 bases, with 10 bases between them. The length of the CDR3 is 15 residues. The CDR3 DNA reads TGCGCCAGCAGCCAAGGACGGGTTCTCACAGATACGCAGTATTTT. It translates to CASSQGRVLTDTQYF.

In DNA, the CDR3 is TGTGCCAGCCGTCAAAGGGATCGGGGCAATCAGCCCCAGCATTTT. This sequence encodes CASRQRDRGNQPQHF. This chain uses TRBV27 with TRBJ1-5; no clear D gene. V was clipped by 8 bases and J by 2 bases, with 16 bases between them. The CDR3 length is 15 residues. The germline V gene has CDR1 MNHEY and CDR2 SMNVEV (reference sequence).

The rearrangement links TRBV25-1 to TRBJ1-2; D unresolved. The CDR3 totals 12 residues. The germline CDR1 and CDR2 sequences are MGHDK and SYGVNS. The V gene lost 2 bases and the J gene lost 4 bases, with 5 bases spanning the gap. CDR3 DNA sequence: TGTGCCAGCAGTGAAACAGCCTATGGCTACACCTTC. Translation: CASSETAYGYTF.

This chain joins TRBV5-8 and TRBJ2-2; no reliable D call. Trimming stripped 5 bases from V and 7 bases from J, with 21 bases between. CDR1 is SGHTS, CDR2 YDEGEE, per germline. This CDR3 contains 16 residues. In nucleotides, the CDR3 is TGTGCCAGCAGTTATGCCTCTCCAGGATCGATCGGGGAGCTGTTTTTT. The encoded protein is CASSYASPGSIGELFF.

CDR3 loop: CASSPRGQSKNIQYF. The CDR3 nucleotides read TGTGCCAGCAGCCCAAGGGGCCAGTCGAAAAACATTCAGTACTTC. J is TRBJ2-4 and V is TRBV7-2; D perhaps matches TRBD1 (5 bases). There are 15 residues in the CDR3. Between the trimmed V and J ends, which lost 5 bases and 4 bases, there was a span of 15 bases. Germline-derived CDR1 and CDR2 are SGHTA and FQGNSA.

This clone appeared a few times. The rearrangement joins TRBV10-2 to TRBJ2-1; 11 nucleotides line up with TRBD2. The CDR3 is 16 residues long. J gave up 5 bases and V 3 bases, and 6 bases lay outside the gene matches. In germline, CDR1 is WSHSY, CDR2 SAAADI. The chain's CDR3 is CASSDPGTSGHNEQFF. In DNA, the CDR3 is TGCGCCAGCAGTGATCCCGGGACTAGCGGACACAATGAGCAGTTCTTC.

The V gene is TRBV6-5, the J gene TRBJ2-5; 13 positions agree with TRBD2. V trimming: 8 bases; J trimming: 1 base; junction bases outside the gene matches: 1. Germline loops: CDR1 MNHEY, CDR2 SVGAGI. The CDR3 runs 14 residues. The CDR3 here is CASRTSGGQETQYF. The CDR3 coding sequence is TGTGCCAGCCGGACTAGCGGGGGCCAAGAGACCCAGTACTTC.

Points on this clone: The same CDR3 can be traced to other DNA sequences in this sample. J is TRBJ1-3 and V is TRBV18, with D unresolved. The V end was cut by 1 base, the J end by 4 bases, with 8 bases between. This CDR3 has 14 amino acids. CDR1 and CDR2 from the germline V gene are KGHSH and LQKENI. CDR3 loop: CASSPQGTGNTIYF. CDR3 DNA sequence: TGTGCCAGCTCACCACAGGGTACGGGAAACACCATATATTTT.

This chain connects TRBV19 to TRBJ1-1; no reliable D call. Trimming took off 6 bases at V and 4 bases at J, with 21 bases between the two ends. This CDR3 comprises 16 residues. Germline V gene data show CDR1 as LNHDA and CDR2 as SQIVND (reference sequence). CDR3 residues: CASRDTATGEGTEAFF. CDR3 coding DNA: TGTGCCAGTAGAGACACAGCGACCGGGGAGGGCACTGAAGCTTTCTTT.

Only a few counts were recorded for this clone. The chain carries TRBV9 and TRBJ1-2, with 10 positions matching TRBD1. Unmatched junction bases numbered 9, after V lost 4 bases and J lost 6 bases. Germline assignment: CDR1 SGDLS and CDR2 YYNGEE. This CDR3 has 15 residues. The CDR3 sequence is CASSPAPGTGDGYTF. The DNA for the CDR3 is TGTGCCAGCAGCCCCGCCCCCGGGACAGGGGATGGCTACACCTTC.

The chain has TRBV5-6 and TRBJ1-3, with TRBD1 identical over 8 bases. The CDR3 length is 16 residues. V was pared by 3 bases and J by 2 bases, with 7 bases of the junction left unmatched. CDR1 and CDR2 from the germline V gene are SGHDT and YYEEEE. Written as DNA, the CDR3 is TGTGCCAGCAGCTGGGACAGGCGAGGGCCTGGAAACACCATATATTTT. Protein: CASSWDRRGPGNTIYF.

The chain recombines TRBV4-1 with TRBJ1-4; D remains ambiguous. Germline loops: CDR1 MGHRA, CDR2 YSYEKL. V lost 1 base to trimming and J lost 8 bases, with 8 bases between them. The length of the CDR3 is 13 residues. Here the CDR3 reads CASSQAEEEKLFF. Here the CDR3 DNA reads TGCGCCAGCAGCCAAGCTGAGGAGGAAAAACTGTTTTTT.

This clone was recorded once. The CDR3 nucleotides are TGTGCCAGCTCACCACGTGACGGACAGATGTTCTCTGGGGCCAACGTCCTGACTTTC. It is translated as CASSPRDGQMFSGANVLTF. The rearrangement uses TRBV18 and TRBJ2-6, with D maybe TRBD1 (6 bases). The length of the CDR3 is 19 residues. Germline V gene data show CDR1 as KGHSH and CDR2 as LQKENI. The germline V and J ends were trimmed by 1 base and 0 bases, with 16 bases remaining between them.

The chain links TRBV5-6 to TRBJ2-3, with TRBD1 as a possible D gene (6 bases). Trimming cost V 5 bases and J 2 bases, with 12 bases left between them. The CDR3 runs to 14 residues. Germline assignment: CDR1 SGHDT and CDR2 YYEEEE. CDR3 residues: CASRRDTNTDTQYF. The CDR3 DNA is TGTGCCAGCAGGAGGGACACCAACACAGATACGCAGTATTTT.

The gene calls are TRBV6-5 and TRBJ2-7, with D tentatively TRBD2 (5 bases). The V gene lost 8 bases and the J gene lost 5 bases, with 7 bases spanning the gap. Looked up from germline, CDR1 is MNHEY and CDR2 is SVGAGI. The CDR3 has 10 amino acids. CDR3 in DNA: TGTGCCAGCGGACTTCACGAGCAGTACTTC. Translating gives CASGLHEQYF.

The chain couples TRBV19 to TRBJ1-2; TRBD1 agrees at 9 bases. The CDR3 runs 14 residues. The trim removed 4 bases at V and 5 bases at J, leaving 5 bases unmatched. Germline V lookup: CDR1 LNHDA, CDR2 SQIVND (reference sequence). DNA for the CDR3: TGTGCCAGTAGTACACAGGGGGCTGGGTATGGCTACACCTTC. Translating it yields CASSTQGAGYGYTF.

The V and J genes are TRBV9 and TRBJ2-1; 9 nucleotides align to TRBD1. CDR3 length equals 15 residues. Germline V gene sequence: CDR1 SGDLS, CDR2 YYNGEE. The V segment lost 3 bases and the J segment 4 bases; nucleotides outside the gene matches: 5. CDR3 DNA sequence: TGTGCCAGCAGCGGCACGGGACAGGGATACAATGAGCAGTTCTTC. It yields the protein CASSGTGQGYNEQFF.

The sample holds a few counts of this clone. The CDR3 sequence: CASSPQGASNQPQHF. CDR3 coding DNA: TGTGCCAGCAGCCCCCAGGGGGCGAGCAATCAGCCCCAGCATTTT. The gene calls are TRBV7-2 and TRBJ1-5, with 8 bases aligning to TRBD1. CDR3 length: 15 amino acids. CDR1 SGHTA and CDR2 FQGNSA come from the germline V gene. The junction had 4 bases not matched to a gene; V was cut back by 5 bases and J by 1 base.